The 9 T cell receptor beta chains in this list originate from one sample, sequenced in a study of blood T cell repertoires in COVID-19. Profiled with immunoSEQ multiplex PCR; TCRdb holds only in-frame clones, not every one. The sample records fewer than 250,000 clones, about four fifths being singletons. Sequencing was performed on peripheral blood. These receptors were taken from a man aged 60-69 years with acute or convalescent COVID-19.

The J gene is TRBJ1-1, the V gene TRBV5-4; D is perhaps TRBD1 (6 bases). V lost 4 bases and J 0 bases, leaving 16 bases between the germline ends. The length of the CDR3 is 16 residues. In germline, CDR1 is SGHNT, CDR2 YYREEE (reference sequence). The CDR3 loop reads CASSAGQLGVNTEAFF. The CDR3, as DNA: TGTGCCAGCAGCGCCGGACAGCTTGGGGTGAACACTGAAGCTTTCTTT. Looking up the rest from reference TRBV5-4 and TRBJ1-1 gives the full variable domain: ETGVTQSPTHLIKTRGQQVTLRCSSQSGHNTVSWYQQALGQGPQFIFQYYREEENGRGNFPPRFSGLQFPNYSSELNVNALELDDSALYLCASSAGQLGVNTEAFFGQGTRLTVV.

The chain couples TRBV7-9 to TRBJ2-7; possibly TRBD1 for D (5 bases). The ends were cut back, 5 bases at V and 4 bases at J, with 21 bases in the middle. There are 16 residues in the CDR3. The V gene's germline CDR1 is SEHNR and CDR2 FQNEAQ (reference sequence). CDR3 sequence reads: CASSPPLSRDRYEQYF. In DNA, the CDR3 is TGTGCCAGCAGCCCTCCCCTGAGCAGGGATCGATACGAGCAGTACTTC.

The gene calls are TRBV25-1 and TRBJ2-2; D gene unclear. CDR1 is MGHDK, CDR2 SYGVNS, per germline. The length of the CDR3 is 15 residues. V was clipped by 5 bases and J by 5 bases, with 15 bases between them. The CDR3 DNA reads TGTGCCAGCAGTTTAAGACCGACTGGGACCGGGGAGCTGTTTTTT. It translates to CASSLRPTGTGELFF.

V is TRBV5-4 and J is TRBJ2-4; weak D call: TRBD1 (6 bases). The CDR3 is 14 amino acids. The V end was cut by 2 bases, the J end by 8 bases, with 14 bases between. Germline V CDR1 and CDR2: SGHNT, YYREEE (reference sequence). CDR3 DNA sequence: TGTGCCAGCAGCTTTCGAGGGACACGGGACATTCAGTACTTC. It codes for CASSFRGTRDIQYF.

A single count supports this clone. The chain links TRBV7-2 to TRBJ1-2, with D uncertain. This CDR3 is built from 16 residues. CDR1 and CDR2 (germline): SGHTA, FQGNSA. Trimming removed 0 bases at V and 7 bases at J, with 18 bases between. The CDR3 is CASSLATINAQSGYTF. DNA for the CDR3: TGTGCCAGCAGCTTAGCCACAATAAACGCCCAAAGTGGCTACACCTTC.

The chain employs TRBV18 and TRBJ2-3; possibly TRBD2 for D (7 bases). The ends were cut back, 1 base at V and 2 bases at J, with 19 bases in the middle. The CDR3 sequence is 18 residues long. Germline values: CDR1 KGHSH, CDR2 LQKENI. CDR3: CASSPLALAGADTDTQYF. The CDR3 bases are TGTGCCAGCTCACCACTTGCCCTCGCGGGGGCCGACACAGATACGCAGTATTTT.

CDR3 amino acids: CASSPTSGQGGEAFF. The CDR3 coding sequence is TGTGCCAGCTCACCAACATCTGGACAGGGAGGTGAAGCTTTCTTT. The chain employs TRBV18 and TRBJ1-1; the match to TRBD1 covers 8 bases. V shed 2 bases, J shed 7 bases, and the junction held 9 bases outside the gene matches. The CDR3 runs 15 residues. Germline-derived CDR1 and CDR2 are KGHSH and LQKENI.

The rearrangement joins TRBV4-3 to TRBJ1-4; 7 nucleotides match TRBD1. The CDR3 covers 16 residues. V was pared by 1 base and J by 6 bases, with 8 bases of the junction left unmatched. In germline, CDR1 is LGHNA, CDR2 YSLEER. The CDR3 region has the DNA TGCGCCAGCAGCCAAGGGGCAGGGGGAAGGTATGAAAAACTGTTTTTT. This encodes CASSQGAGGRYEKLFF.

The chain has TRBV12-5 and TRBJ1-3, with 7 nucleotides matching TRBD1. J was trimmed by 1 base and V by 5 bases; bases with no gene match: 5. Germline V gene lookup returns CDR1 LGHNT and CDR2 FRNRAP. The CDR3 is 15 amino acids. The CDR3 reads CASGHSGGSGNTIYF. The DNA for the CDR3 is TGTGCTAGTGGTCACTCAGGGGGGTCTGGAAACACCATATATTTT.